These 7 T cell receptor beta chains came from one sample sequenced in a study of Graves' ophthalmopathy and Graves' hyperthyroidism. The authors amplified TCR beta CDR3 regions, and they did so from RNA transcripts for repertoire sequencing. RT-PCR was first run with HTBI primers, then multiplex PCR in a second round. From the multiplex PCR reads, TCRdb called clonotypes with MiXCR, one entry per CDR3 protein. The sample lists approximately 410,000 distinct CDR3 sequences, approximately 15% occurring once. Specimen: peripheral blood. The receptors derive from a woman aged 18-35 years with stable Graves' hyperthyroidism.

This clonotype was counted many times. The chain couples TRBV27 to TRBJ2-5; 7 nucleotides match TRBD2. Germline-derived CDR1 and CDR2 are MNHEY and SMNVEV (reference sequence). This CDR3 is 15 amino acids long. V shed 3 bases, J shed 5 bases, and the junction held 9 bases outside the gene matches. The CDR3 here is CASSLWPPRGETQYF. The CDR3, as DNA: TGTGCCAGCAGTTTGTGGCCTCCGCGGGGGGAGACCCAGTACTTC.

This clonotype appeared many times. This rearrangement joins TRBV6-1 to TRBJ1-5, with TRBD1 matching over 9 bases. The CDR3 contains 14 residues. The trim removed 6 bases at V and 7 bases at J, leaving 7 bases unmatched. Germline CDR1 reads MNHNS; CDR2 reads SASEGT. In DNA, the CDR3 is TGTGCCAGCAGCCTGAGGACAGGGGACCAGCCCCAGCATTTT. This gives the protein CASSLRTGDQPQHF.

This chain connects TRBV19 to TRBJ2-5, with 9 bases lining up with TRBD2. Germline CDR1 and CDR2: LNHDA and SQIVND (reference sequence). With V trimmed by 3 bases and J by 1 base, 6 bases remained unmatched. There are 16 residues in the CDR3. The DNA for the CDR3 is TGTGCCAGTAGTATTGGGGCTAGCGGGGCCCAAGAGACCCAGTACTTC. This gives the protein CASSIGASGAQETQYF.

As for this clonotype: This may arise from a read error, as a much more abundant clone is one base away. The chain combines TRBV27 with TRBJ1-5; D ambiguous. Germline values: CDR1 MNHEY, CDR2 SMNVEV (reference sequence). V was cut by 8 bases and J by 0 bases, with 8 bases left in between. CDR3 length: 13 amino acids. CDR3 region: CASREYSNQPQHF. The CDR3 region has the DNA TGTGCCAGCCGGGAGTATAGCAATCAGCCCCAGCATTTT.

In its sample, this clonotype was seen many times. The chain employs TRBV5-1 and TRBJ2-7, with D uncertain. The germline V gene encodes CDR1 SGHRS and CDR2 YFSETQ. The length of the CDR3 is 14 residues. Trimming shortened V by 1 base and J by 0 bases, and 8 bases separated the two germline ends. As DNA, the CDR3 is TGCGCCAGCAGCTTGAGGGTGAGCTCCTACGAGCAGTACTTC. Its protein product is CASSLRVSSYEQYF.

The V call is TRBV6-5, the J call TRBJ1-2, with D possibly matching TRBD1 (5 bases). CDR1 MNHEY and CDR2 SVGAGI come from the germline V gene. Trimming left V 2 bases short and J 4 bases short, with 11 bases between. The CDR3 contains 14 residues. This chain's CDR3 is CASSYGGESYGYTF. As DNA, the CDR3 is TGTGCCAGCAGTTACGGGGGGGAGAGCTATGGCTACACCTTC.

This clonotype has only a few counts. The V gene is TRBV6-2 or TRBV6-3, the J gene TRBJ2-3, with 11 bases identical to TRBD2. The CDR3 length is 12 residues. From germline, CDR1 is MNHEY and CDR2 SVGEGT. With 8 bases clipped from V and 9 bases from J, the junction kept 4 bases outside the gene matches. The CDR3 DNA follows: TGTGCCAGCGGGACTAGCGGTGGGACGCAGTATTTT. Amino acids: CASGTSGGTQYF.